The 22 T cell receptor beta chains reported below all come from one sample, sequenced in a study of OX40 agonist ivuxolimab in advanced cancers. The protocol was immunoSEQ multiplex PCR, while the TCRdb copy is restricted to in-frame clones and leaves out a portion. The sample gives over 100,000 clones, approximately 94% of which show up once; roughly 1% is in the top ten. The sample here was CD4+ or CD8+ T cells sorted from blood, taken in a trial of the OX40 agonist ivuxolimab. The source of these receptors is an adult with an advanced solid tumor such as melanoma, head and neck, liver or kidney cancer.

This clone was detected only once. The rearrangement uses TRBV5-6 and TRBJ2-1; 7 positions agree with TRBD2. Germline V gene data show CDR1 as SGHDT and CDR2 as YYEEEE. V trimming: 1 base; J trimming: 9 bases; junction bases outside the gene matches: 7. This CDR3 comprises 14 residues. CDR3 protein: CASSLREGTPEQFF. CDR3 sequence (DNA): TGTGCCAGCAGCTTGAGGGAGGGCACCCCTGAGCAGTTCTTC. Looking up the rest from reference TRBV5-6 and TRBJ2-1 gives the full variable domain: DAGVTQSPTHLIKTRGQQVTLRCSPKSGHDTVSWYQQALGQGPQFIFQYYEEEERQRGNFPDRFSGHQFPNYSSELNVNALLLGDSALYLCASSLREGTPEQFFGPGTRLTVL.

This chain connects TRBV7-2 to TRBJ2-1; maybe TRBD2 (6 bases). Germline V gene sequence: CDR1 SGHTA, CDR2 FQGNSA. This CDR3 spans 14 amino acids. The V end was cut by 5 bases, the J end by 6 bases, with 14 bases between. CDR3 bases: TGTGCCAGCAGCACCCGACTAGTTAGCAATGAGCAGTTCTTC. Protein: CASSTRLVSNEQFF.

Only one count was recorded for this clone. The chain carries TRBV28 and TRBJ1-5; 9 bases are a match to TRBD1. The CDR3 contains 15 residues. The germline CDR1 and CDR2 sequences are MDHEN and SYDVKM. J gave up 4 bases and V 10 bases, and 11 bases lay outside the gene matches. CDR3 amino acids: CATFKAGTGNQPQHF. CDR3 in DNA: TGTGCCACGTTTAAGGCCGGGACAGGGAATCAGCCCCAGCATTTT.

The CDR3 region has the DNA TGTGCCAGCTCAGTTCAGGGCTTCTACGAGCAGTACTTC. Protein: CASSVQGFYEQYF. J is TRBJ2-7 and V is TRBV18; a weak D match, TRBD1 (5 bases). The CDR3 consists of 13 residues. Trimming removed 5 bases from V and 3 bases from J, with 11 bases in between. Germline V gene lookup returns CDR1 KGHSH and CDR2 LQKENI.

The genes are TRBV19 and TRBJ1-2; TRBD1 is a possible D gene (5 bases). V dropped 5 bases and J dropped 2 bases, with 12 bases sitting between them. The CDR3 is 14 amino acids. Per the germline V gene, CDR1 is LNHDA and CDR2 is SQIVND (reference sequence). The CDR3 DNA is TGTGCCAGTAGTCCCGTACAGGCCAACTATGGCTACACCTTC. Protein sequence: CASSPVQANYGYTF.

This chain links TRBV18 with TRBJ1-4, with D possibly TRBD1 on 5 matching bases. V gave up 6 bases and J gave up 4 bases, with 15 bases separating them. Germline CDR1 KGHSH, CDR2 LQKENI. This CDR3 is 15 amino acids long. This CDR3 reads CASSRRPGNNEKLFF. In DNA form, the CDR3 reads TGTGCCAGCTCCCGGAGGCCAGGGAATAATGAAAAACTGTTTTTT. Variable domain in full (rest from reference TRBV18 and TRBJ1-4): NAGVMQNPRHLVRRRGQEARLRCSPMKGHSHVYWYRQLPEEGLKFMVYLQKENIIDESGMPKERFSAEFPKEGPSILRIQQVVRGDSAAYFCASSRRPGNNEKLFFGSGTQLSVL.

About this clone: The junction does not match germline at one end; this may be a read error. The rearrangement uses TRBV29-1 and TRBJ2-4, with D perhaps TRBD2 (6 bases). Germline CDR1 and CDR2: SQVTM and ANQGSEA. This CDR3 spans 10 amino acids. The DNA for the CDR3 is TGTTTAGGAGGCGGGGACATTCAGTACTTC. It yields the protein CLGGGDIQYF.

The rearrangement uses TRBV6-5 and TRBJ1-5; D is perhaps TRBD1 (6 bases). From germline, CDR1 is MNHEY and CDR2 SVGAGI. This CDR3 is 14 amino acids long. The V and J ends lost 6 bases and 0 bases respectively, with 9 bases between them. CDR3 in DNA: TGTGCCAGCAGCAACAGGGATAGCAATCAGCCCCAGCATTTT. This sequence encodes CASSNRDSNQPQHF.

This clone has a single count. The CDR3 region has the DNA TGTGCCAGCAGTTTCCCAGGGGTCTCCTACGAGCAGTACTTC. Protein: CASSFPGVSYEQYF. The chain uses TRBV28 and TRBJ2-7; tentatively, D is TRBD1 (6 bases). The V end lost 3 bases, the J end lost 0 bases, and 9 bases lay between the germline ends. This CDR3 spans 14 amino acids. Germline V lookup: CDR1 MDHEN, CDR2 SYDVKM.

This chain joins TRBV5-1 and TRBJ1-1; 7 nucleotides line up with TRBD1. The CDR3 is 13 amino acids. The trim removed 3 bases at V and 2 bases at J, leaving 1 base unmatched. CDR1 and CDR2 (germline): SGHRS, YFSETQ. This CDR3 is CASSWDSNTEAFF. The CDR3 bases are TGCGCCAGCAGCTGGGACAGCAACACTGAAGCTTTCTTT.

The rearrangement joins TRBV7-8 to TRBJ2-7; perhaps TRBD2 as D (6 bases). V lost 5 bases and J 2 bases, leaving 19 bases between the germline ends. In germline, CDR1 is SGHVS, CDR2 FQNEAQ. The CDR3 is 16 amino acids. CDR3 region: CASSRRVAGDPYEQYF. The CDR3 nucleotides read TGTGCCAGCAGCAGGAGGGTGGCGGGCGATCCCTACGAGCAGTACTTC.

V and J are TRBV13 and TRBJ1-5; D perhaps matches TRBD1 (6 bases). Trimming pared 6 bases from V and 5 bases from J, leaving 14 bases between. CDR1 and CDR2 (germline): PRHDT, FYEKMQ (reference sequence). This CDR3 has 14 amino acids. The CDR3 coding sequence is TGTGCCAGCAGTAAGGGAGCAGGGGATCAGCCCCAGCATTTT. The encoded protein is CASSKGAGDQPQHF. Together with reference TRBV13 and TRBJ1-5, the CDR3 gives the full variable domain: AAGVIQSPRHLIKEKRETATLKCYPIPRHDTVYWYQQGPGQDPQFLISFYEKMQSDKGSIPDRFSAQQFSDYHSELNMSSLELGDSALYFCASSKGAGDQPQHFGDGTRLSIL.

The V and J genes are TRBV5-1 and TRBJ2-3, with 9 bases lining up with TRBD2. There are 19 residues in the CDR3. Germline CDR1 SGHRS, CDR2 YFSETQ. The junction had 17 bases not matched to a gene; V was cut back by 4 bases and J by 2 bases. CDR3 protein: CASSTPSELSGGFTDTQYF. The CDR3 DNA is TGCGCCAGCAGCACACCATCCGAGTTGAGCGGGGGGTTCACAGATACGCAGTATTTT.

This chain uses TRBV27 with TRBJ2-7; perhaps TRBD1 as D (6 bases). The CDR3 runs 17 residues. Trimming removed 2 bases from V and 3 bases from J, with 20 bases in between. The germline gives CDR1 MNHEY, CDR2 SMNVEV (reference sequence). CDR3 DNA sequence: TGTGCCAGCAGTTTACCTCCACAGGGTGTCTCCTACTACGAGCAGTACTTC. It codes for CASSLPPQGVSYYEQYF.

The J gene is TRBJ2-2, the V gene TRBV29-1; D perhaps matches TRBD1 (5 bases). The CDR3 loop spans 14 amino acids. V was pared by 5 bases and J by 0 bases, with 10 bases between. Germline lookup yields CDR1 SQVTM and CDR2 ANQGSEA. CDR3 nucleotide sequence: TGCAGCGTTTGGCGACAGCCGAACACCGGGGAGCTGTTTTTT. This codes for CSVWRQPNTGELFF.

V usage is TRBV19 and J usage is TRBJ2-2, with D possibly matching TRBD2 (6 bases). The CDR3 is 16 amino acids. The V gene's germline CDR1 is LNHDA and CDR2 SQIVND (reference sequence). Trimming took off 3 bases at V and 5 bases at J, with 16 bases between the two ends. DNA for the CDR3: TGTGCCAGTAGTATGTACGGGACTTATGATACCGGGGAGCTGTTTTTT. It yields the protein CASSMYGTYDTGELFF.

The CDR3 loop reads CASSQAGQEETQYF. Here the CDR3 DNA reads TGCGCCAGCAGCCAAGCGGGACAGGAAGAGACCCAGTACTTC. The chain recombines TRBV4-3 with TRBJ2-5; 8 nucleotides align to TRBD1. The junction had 1 base not matched to a gene; V was cut back by 1 base and J by 3 bases. The germline V gene encodes CDR1 LGHNA and CDR2 YSLEER. The CDR3 loop spans 14 amino acids.

The chain joins TRBV7-2 to TRBJ1-1; D might be TRBD1 (5 bases). Trimming stripped 7 bases from V and 1 base from J, with 13 bases between. Germline CDR1 is SGHTA and CDR2 is FQGNSA. This CDR3 has 14 residues. CDR3 DNA: TGTGCCAGCATGCTGGGGGTCACGAACACTGAAGCTTTCTTT. This translates into CASMLGVTNTEAFF.

The J gene is TRBJ1-6, the V gene TRBV18; 9 bases fit TRBD1. With V trimmed by 3 bases and J by 6 bases, 12 bases remained unmatched. The CDR3 contains 18 residues. Germline V gene data show CDR1 as KGHSH and CDR2 as LQKENI. CDR3 nucleotides: TGTGCCAGCTCACCCGGGACAGGGTCCACTTCTGGTAATTCACCCCTCCACTTT. This gives the protein CASSPGTGSTSGNSPLHF.

A note on this clone: The same CDR3 can be traced to other DNA sequences in this sample. This rearrangement joins TRBV7-2 to TRBJ1-1; D remains unclear. Trimming cost V 0 bases and J 1 base, with 3 bases left between them. Germline V CDR1 and CDR2: SGHTA, FQGNSA. CDR3 length: 13 residues. The DNA for the CDR3 is TGTGCCAGCAGCTTAGCCGGGAACACTGAAGCTTTCTTT. Its protein product is CASSLAGNTEAFF.

This clone was seen once. The rearrangement links TRBV18 to TRBJ2-3, with TRBD2 matching over 11 bases. From germline, CDR1 is KGHSH and CDR2 LQKENI. The V and J ends lost 2 bases and 4 bases, in that order; junction bases with no gene match: 5. This CDR3 contains 16 residues. The CDR3 nucleotides are TGTGCCAGCTCACCATCCCTAGCGGGGGGTGCAGATACGCAGTATTTT. Residues: CASSPSLAGGADTQYF.

The chain joins TRBV6-5 to TRBJ1-2, with TRBD1 as a possible D gene (6 bases). The germline CDR1 and CDR2 sequences are MNHEY and SVGAGI. Trimming took 3 bases from V and 0 from J, leaving 11 bases between them. The CDR3 has 15 residues. The CDR3 coding sequence is TGTGCCAGCAGTTATACGTGGGACACTAACTATGGCTACACCTTC. Amino acid sequence: CASSYTWDTNYGYTF.